This TCR beta chain was sequenced for a study of blood T cell repertoires in COVID-19. Whole-study context: Acute and convalescent COVID-19 specimens originated in the United States, Italy and Spain.

The CDR3 is 16 residues long. Participants were aged about 18 to 89 years, lived in about 26 US areas, and enrolled virtually. Assignments of participants to cohorts depended upon their own reported clinical history. Assay: immunoSEQ multiplex PCR; the TCRdb copy retains only in-frame clones and omits some. The top ten clones hold 1.5% to 2% of a sample with around 500,000 clones, 85% to 90% of them seen once. Material for sequencing was PBMCs or T cells enriched from blood (not recorded which). The chain links TRBV21-1 to TRBJ2-1; the table names TRBD2, a call not compared with the DNA. TRBV21-1 is a pseudogene segment. This TCR came from a woman aged 40 to 50 who had recovered from COVID-19. CDR3 residues: CASSPGGREGPNEQFF. The CDR3, as DNA: TGTGCCAGCAGCCCTGGAGGGCGGGAGGGCCCGAATGAGCAGTTCTTC.